This TCR beta chain was captured in a study of persistence of HIV-infected CD4 T cells. Broader study findings: The rare CMV-responding cells with HIV-1 proviruses were not separately TCR-sequenced. Antigen-responding cells were enriched for degenerate expanded CDR3beta sequences.

CDR1 and CDR2 from the germline V gene are KGHSH and LQKENI. Trimming removed 7 bases at V and 3 bases at J, with 9 bases between. The CDR3 has 12 residues. This clone was recorded only once. As yet, its antigen is unknown. Overlapping HIV-1 Gag 15-mer peptides at roughly 1 ug per peptide per mL were used. CD40L/CD69 double-negative CD45RO-high memory CD4+ T cells were collected. CD8+ T cells were removed from PBMCs prior to stimulation. Sequencing used immunoSEQ version 4 in survey mode. Some clones are missing from TCRdb's copy, which holds only in-frame ones; the method was immunoSEQ multiplex PCR. The sample lists tens of thousands of clones; 75% to 85% were seen once.

The sample consisted of CD4+ T cells sorted from PBMCs after roughly 19-hour stimulation, taken from a patient who received antiretroviral therapy. This clonotype originated in an adult man with HIV who was CMV-seropositive. This chain uses TRBV18 with TRBJ1-1, with unresolved D. Written as DNA, the CDR3 is TGTGCCAGCTTTGCGGAGTACACTGAAGCTTTCTTT. It codes for CASFAEYTEAFF. The variable domain in full, with the rest retrieved from reference TRBV18 and TRBJ1-1, is NAGVMQNPRHLVRRRGQEARLRCSPMKGHSHVYWYRQLPEEGLKFMVYLQKENIIDESGMPKERFSAEFPKEGPSILRIQQVVRGDSAAYFCASFAEYTEAFFGQGTRLTVV.